The text below deals with one T cell receptor beta chain. No antigen is known for it. This sample is drawn from a study of cytomegalovirus exposure and HLA in healthy donors. Findings of the study overall: The study listed roughly 160 cytomegalovirus-associated TCR beta chains.

CDR3 length: 14 amino acids. The germline gives CDR1 SGDLS, CDR2 YYNGEE. Trimming took off 3 bases at V and 7 bases at J, with 16 bases between the two ends. Primers included in the PCR were 60 Vbeta and 13 Jbeta primers. TCRdb's table, derived via immunoSEQ multiplex PCR, lists solely in-frame clones and lacks some. The repertoire holds 200,000 to 250,000 clones, roughly 89% seen once, with about 1% in the top ten. Those who donated were healthy bone marrow donors. Sequenced material: PBMCs. This clonotype originated in a woman under 30 in good health and CMV-seronegative. The gene calls are TRBV9 and TRBJ1-1; tentatively, D is TRBD1 (6 bases). Here the CDR3 DNA reads TGTGCCAGCAGCGCGCAACAGGGCAGGGGTGAAGCTTTCTTT. It codes for CASSAQQGRGEAFF.